The 17 T cell receptor beta chains listed next were all sequenced from one sample in a study of blood T cell repertoires in COVID-19. Here immunoSEQ multiplex PCR was the method, and the copy in TCRdb shows in-frame clones only, minus some. The table has 75,000 to 90,000 clones, around nine tenths seen once. What was sequenced was peripheral blood. The receptor set was obtained from a man older than 75 with active or convalescent COVID-19.

This clone was recorded only once. This chain uses TRBV6-5 with TRBJ1-6; D is ambiguous. Germline values: CDR1 MNHEY, CDR2 SVGAGI. The CDR3 is made up of 13 amino acids. V was clipped by 7 bases and J by 5 bases, with 9 bases between them. The CDR3 spells CASNQVHNSPLHF. The CDR3 nucleotides read TGTGCCAGCAATCAGGTCCATAATTCACCCCTCCACTTT.

The chain has TRBV21-1 and TRBJ1-5; the tabulated D call, TRBD1, remains unverified against the DNA. TRBV21-1 is a pseudogene locus. The CDR3 has 16 amino acids. This CDR3 is CASSGQGGDSNQPQHF. The DNA of the CDR3 is TGTGCCAGCAGCGGACAGGGGGGAGATAGCAATCAGCCCCAGCATTTT.

The rearrangement uses TRBV28 and TRBJ2-7; 11 bases align to TRBD2. V gave up 4 bases and J gave up 0 bases; unmatched junction bases: 17. The germline V gene has CDR1 MDHEN and CDR2 SYDVKM. The length of the CDR3 is 20 residues. Here the CDR3 DNA reads TGTGCCAGCAGTTCTCCAGTGTCCGGGACTAGCGGAATGATCTCCTACGAGCAGTACGTC. This gives the protein CASSSPVSGTSGMISYEQYV.

This clone is labeled as medium-sized (0.01 to 0.1%). This chain uses TRBV3-1 (or the pseudogene TRBV3-2) with TRBJ2-1; D might be TRBD2 (6 bases). The CDR3 extends over 16 amino acids. The V gene lost 2 bases and the J gene lost 9 bases, with 20 bases spanning the gap. Germline CDR1 LGHDT, CDR2 YNNKEL (reference sequence). CDR3 sequence reads: CASSQFTAARGGEQFF. The CDR3 nucleotides are TGTGCCAGCAGCCAATTCACCGCGGCGCGGGGAGGTGAGCAGTTCTTC.

The chain has TRBV5-1 and TRBJ2-2, with 7 nucleotides matching TRBD2. There are 17 residues in the CDR3. Trimming cost V 4 bases and J 5 bases; bases outside gene matches: 14. Per germline, CDR1 SGHRS and CDR2 YFSETQ. The CDR3 DNA reads TGCGCCAGCAGCATACAACCCGGGACTACACCTACCGGGGAGCTGTTTTTT. It is translated as CASSIQPGTTPTGELFF.

The chain carries TRBV5-1 and TRBJ1-4; D remains unclear. The CDR3 extends over 15 amino acids. Germline assignment: CDR1 SGHRS and CDR2 YFSETQ. Trimming removed 4 bases at V and 7 bases at J, with 17 bases between. The CDR3 is CASSLRWAEGEKLFF. CDR3 in DNA: TGCGCCAGCAGCCTGAGATGGGCAGAGGGTGAAAAACTGTTTTTT.

The chain combines TRBV4-1 with TRBJ1-2; D unresolved. V dropped 0 bases and J dropped 7 bases, with 9 bases sitting between them. Germline CDR1 is MGHRA and CDR2 is YSYEKL. This CDR3 contains 13 residues. CDR3 residues: CASSQDSGFGYTF. The CDR3 nucleotides are TGCGCCAGCAGCCAAGACTCAGGTTTTGGCTACACCTTC.

This clone was recorded a few times. The V gene is TRBV4-1, the J gene TRBJ2-7; TRBD2 aligns across 13 bases. Trimming took 3 bases from V and 7 from J; bases not matched to a gene: 9. This CDR3 is 16 amino acids long. Germline V lookup: CDR1 MGHRA, CDR2 YSYEKL. The CDR3, as DNA: TGCGCCAGCAGCCACCTACTAGCGGGAGGGCAGGGGGAGCAGTACGTC. The encoded protein is CASSHLLAGGQGEQYV.

This chain's CDR3 is CASSAGTSGQETQYF. The CDR3, as DNA: TGTGCCAGCAGCGCCGGGACTAGCGGGCAAGAGACCCAGTACTTC. This chain links TRBV9 with TRBJ2-5; TRBD2 matches at 12 bases. The germline CDR1 and CDR2 sequences are SGDLS and YYNGEE. Trimming took 3 bases from V and 2 from J; bases not matched to a gene: 2. This CDR3 is built from 15 residues.

The chain has TRBV10-1 and TRBJ1-1; TRBD1 aligns across 7 bases. V lost 6 bases to trimming and J lost 1 base; unmatched junction nucleotides: 5. This CDR3 has 14 amino acids. The germline gives CDR1 WNHNN, CDR2 SYGVQD (reference sequence). The CDR3 DNA is TGCGCCAGCAGAAAAGACAGGGAGAACACTGAAGCTTTCTTT. It codes for CASRKDRENTEAFF.

The rearrangement links TRBV18 to TRBJ2-3, with D possibly TRBD2 on 7 matching bases. Germline values: CDR1 KGHSH, CDR2 LQKENI. V lost 4 bases and J 7 bases, leaving 18 bases between the germline ends. There are 15 residues in the CDR3. The CDR3 sequence: CASSRWDGGRNTQYF. DNA for the CDR3: TGTGCCAGCTCACGCTGGGACGGGGGGCGGAATACGCAGTATTTT.

This clone was recorded once. The chain couples TRBV5-8 to TRBJ1-4; TRBD1 matches at 9 bases. CDR3 length equals 15 residues. The V gene end was trimmed by 1 base and the J gene end by 7 bases; junction bases not matched to a gene: 5. The V gene's germline CDR1 is SGHTS and CDR2 YDEGEE. For the CDR3, the DNA is TGTGCCAGCAGCTTGCCGACAGGGGGTCGTGAAAAACTGTTTTTT. Its translation is CASSLPTGGREKLFF.

The chain employs TRBV3-1 (or the pseudogene TRBV3-2) and TRBJ2-5; the match to TRBD1 covers 8 bases. Looked up from germline, CDR1 is LGHDT and CDR2 is YNNKEL (reference sequence). This CDR3 region has 15 residues. The V gene end was trimmed by 4 bases and the J gene end by 5 bases; junction bases not matched to a gene: 9. For the CDR3, the DNA is TGTGCCAGCAGCCCCTTCAGGGGGCAGGACGAGACCCAGTACTTC. This translates into CASSPFRGQDETQYF.

The chain links TRBV6-5 to TRBJ1-4; 9 bases fit TRBD1. This CDR3 comprises 14 residues. Looked up from germline, CDR1 is MNHEY and CDR2 is SVGAGI. V lost 7 bases and J lost 4; bases outside the gene matches: 4. CDR3 residues: CASISTGGNEKLFF. In DNA form, the CDR3 reads TGTGCCAGCATATCGACAGGGGGTAATGAAAAACTGTTTTTT.

The chain recombines TRBV6-4 with TRBJ2-3, with a tentative D call TRBD1 (6 bases). In germline, CDR1 is MRHNA, CDR2 SNTAGT. V gave up 4 bases and J gave up 0 bases, with 8 bases separating them. The CDR3 extends over 14 amino acids. The CDR3 DNA reads as TGTGCCAGCAGTGTCGACAGGAGCACAGATACGCAGTATTTT. Translated, it gives CASSVDRSTDTQYF.

The gene calls are TRBV6-5 and TRBJ1-6; the match to TRBD1 covers 8 bases. With V trimmed by 0 bases and J by 7 bases, 2 bases remained unmatched. The CDR3 spans 15 residues. Germline assignment: CDR1 MNHEY and CDR2 SVGAGI. CDR3 in amino acids: CASSYSTGVNSPLHF. DNA of the CDR3: TGTGCCAGCAGTTACTCGACAGGGGTAAATTCACCCCTCCACTTT.

The chain couples TRBV3-1 (or the pseudogene TRBV3-2) to TRBJ1-1, with 7 bases aligning to TRBD1. CDR1 and CDR2 (germline): LGHDT, YNNKEL (reference sequence). There are 13 residues in the CDR3. With 4 bases clipped from V and 8 bases from J, the junction kept 7 bases outside the gene matches. The DNA for the CDR3 is TGTGCCAGCAGCCTTAGGGACAGACTAGAAGCTTTCTTT. Translated, it gives CASSLRDRLEAFF.